A selection of T cell receptor beta chains follows, all from one sample in a study of cytomegalovirus exposure and HLA in healthy donors. The data were produced by immunoSEQ multiplex PCR, yet TCRdb's version contains in-frame clones alone and is incomplete. This table lists approximately 45,000 clones. Source material: PBMCs. The receptors shown here come from a male donor in good health and CMV-seronegative. CDR3s leave out the opening cysteine and the closing phenylalanine or tryptophan. Fields, in order: J gene, D gene, V gene, CDR3 protein. D genes are given only for firm matches.

j_call: TRBJ2-5
d_call: -
v_call: TRBV18
cdr3_aa: ASSLPGVQETQY

j_call: TRBJ1-1
d_call: TRBD1
v_call: TRBV7-8
cdr3_aa: AASGTGRPNTEAF

j_call: TRBJ2-7
d_call: -
v_call: TRBV5-1
cdr3_aa: ASSLGDFSYEQY

j_call: TRBJ2-5
d_call: TRBD1
v_call: TRBV5-1
cdr3_aa: ASSLQGGNGIGETQY

j_call: TRBJ1-1
d_call: -
v_call: TRBV7-8
cdr3_aa: ASRGRGANTEAF

j_call: TRBJ2-6
d_call: -
v_call: TRBV4-3
cdr3_aa: ASSQFRGDSGANVLT

j_call: TRBJ1-5
d_call: -
v_call: TRBV2
cdr3_aa: ASSEAGRENQPQH

j_call: TRBJ1-3
d_call: -
v_call: TRBV11-2
cdr3_aa: ASSLGGGDTIY

j_call: TRBJ1-1
d_call: -
v_call: TRBV18
cdr3_aa: ASSAQNRGGTEAF

j_call: TRBJ2-5
d_call: -
v_call: TRBV2
cdr3_aa: ASRSSAGEETQY